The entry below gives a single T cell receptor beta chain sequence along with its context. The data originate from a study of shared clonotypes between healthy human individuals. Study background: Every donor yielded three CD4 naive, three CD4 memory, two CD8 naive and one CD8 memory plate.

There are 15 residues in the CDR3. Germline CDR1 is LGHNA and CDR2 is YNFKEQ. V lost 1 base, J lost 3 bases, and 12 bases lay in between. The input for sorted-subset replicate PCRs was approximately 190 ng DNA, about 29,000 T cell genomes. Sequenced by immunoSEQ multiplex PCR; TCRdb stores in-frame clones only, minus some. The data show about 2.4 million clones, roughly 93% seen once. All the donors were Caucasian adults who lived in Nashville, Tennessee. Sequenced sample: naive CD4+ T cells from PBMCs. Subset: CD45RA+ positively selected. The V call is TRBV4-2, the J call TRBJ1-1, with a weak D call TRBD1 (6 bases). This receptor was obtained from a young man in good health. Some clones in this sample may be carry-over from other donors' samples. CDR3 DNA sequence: TGTGCCAGCAGCCAAGGACAGGCGGGGGACACTGAAGCTTTCTTT. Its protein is CASSQGQAGDTEAFF.